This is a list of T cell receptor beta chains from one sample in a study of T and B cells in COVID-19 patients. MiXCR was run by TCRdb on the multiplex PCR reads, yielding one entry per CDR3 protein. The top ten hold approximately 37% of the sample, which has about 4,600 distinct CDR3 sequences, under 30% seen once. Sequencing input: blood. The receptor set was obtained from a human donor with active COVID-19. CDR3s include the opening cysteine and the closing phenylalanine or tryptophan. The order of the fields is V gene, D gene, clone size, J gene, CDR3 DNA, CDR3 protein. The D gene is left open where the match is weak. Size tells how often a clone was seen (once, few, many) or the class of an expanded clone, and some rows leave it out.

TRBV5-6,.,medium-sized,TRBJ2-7,TGTGCCAGCAGCTTAACCTACGAGCAGTACTTC,CASSLTYEQYF
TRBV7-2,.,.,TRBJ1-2,TGTGCCAGCAGCTTAGACCGTAATGATGGCTACACCTTC,CASSLDRNDGYTF
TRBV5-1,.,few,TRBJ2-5,TGCGCCAGCAGCTTGGTCGGGGGCGGGGAGACCCAGTACTTC,CASSLVGGGETQYF
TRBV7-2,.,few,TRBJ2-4,TGTGCCAGCAGCTTAGCCAGGCGGTGGGAGGACATTCAGTACTTC,CASSLARRWEDIQYF
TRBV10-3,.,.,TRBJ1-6,TGTGCCATCAGTGAGTCGACAGGCTATAATTCACCCCTCCACTTT,CAISESTGYNSPLHF
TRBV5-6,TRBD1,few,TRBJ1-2,TGTGCCAGCAGTAGAGAGGCAGGGGGCTATGGCTACACCTTC,CASSREAGGYGYTF
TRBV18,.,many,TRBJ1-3,TGTGCCAGCTCACCCGGTGGAGGAAACACCATATATTTT,CASSPGGGNTIYF
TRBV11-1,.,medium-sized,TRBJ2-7,TGTGCCAGCAGCTTCCTTAGTTTGGGCCGTCAGCAGTACTTC,CASSFLSLGRQQYF
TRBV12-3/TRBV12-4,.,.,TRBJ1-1,TGTGCCAGCAGTTTCACAGGGCGGACTGAAGCTTTCTTT,CASSFTGRTEAFF
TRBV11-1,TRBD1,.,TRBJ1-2,TGTGCTAGTGGTTTGGGGACAGGGGCTCATGAGGCATATGGCTACACCTTC,CASGLGTGAHEAYGYTF
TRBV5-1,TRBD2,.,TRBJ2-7,TGCGCCAGCAGCTCTTTAGCGGGAGGTAGCAACGAGCAGTACTTC,CASSSLAGGSNEQYF
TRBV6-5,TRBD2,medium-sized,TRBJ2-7,TGTGCCAGCAGGGGGGGACTAGCGGGTTCCTACGAGCAGTACTTC,CASRGGLAGSYEQYF
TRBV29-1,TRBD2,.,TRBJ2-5,TGCAGCGTGACGACTAGCGGGAGGGCCGAGGAGACCCAGTACTTC,CSVTTSGRAEETQYF
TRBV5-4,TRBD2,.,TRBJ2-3,TGTGCCAGCAGCTCCGCCGGGACTAGCGGGAGGGCCACAGATACGCAGTATTTT,CASSSAGTSGRATDTQYF
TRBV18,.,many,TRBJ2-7,TGTGCCAGCTCACGTGGGGGCGACCGCTCCTACGAGCAGTACTTC,CASSRGGDRSYEQYF
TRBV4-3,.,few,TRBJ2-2,TGCGCCAGCAGCCAACTAACTAGCTCCACGAGGACCGGGGAGCTGTTTTTT,CASSQLTSSTRTGELFF